The 10 T cell receptor beta chains listed next were all sequenced from one sample in a study of T-cell memory formation after mild COVID-19. TCRdb analysed the 5' RACE reads with MiXCR anew, one entry per CDR3 protein. The table records about 190,000 distinct CDR3 sequences, about 17% of them present only once. The sequenced sample was PBMCs or a T cell subset sorted from them (not recorded which). Receptor source: an adult woman who had mild COVID-19 (a few samples of this study predate the infection). Cell type and time point are not known.

In DNA form, the CDR3 reads TGTGCCAGCAGCCAAACTTTAATTTCAGATACGCAGTATTTT. As protein: CASSQTLISDTQYF. This rearrangement joins TRBV3-1 to TRBJ2-3, with D unclear. The length of the CDR3 is 14 residues. V was pared by 2 bases and J by 4 bases, with 10 bases between. Per the germline V gene, CDR1 is LGHDT and CDR2 is YNNKEL (reference sequence).

The V and J genes are TRBV19 and TRBJ2-1; D might be TRBD2 (5 bases). Germline CDR1 LNHDA, CDR2 SQIVND (reference sequence). The CDR3 runs to 17 residues. The germline V and J ends were trimmed by 7 bases and 0 bases, with 19 bases remaining between them. The CDR3 sequence is CASTPPGGLSSYNEQFF. The DNA of the CDR3 is TGTGCCAGTACCCCCCCAGGCGGGTTGAGCTCCTACAATGAGCAGTTCTTC.

CDR3 loop: CASSLVSGNSYNEQFF. The CDR3 DNA follows: TGCGCCAGCAGCTTGGTTTCGGGGAACTCCTACAATGAGCAGTTCTTC. This chain uses TRBV5-1 with TRBJ2-1; TRBD2 is a possible D gene (5 bases). The CDR3 sequence is 16 residues long. Between the trimmed V and J ends, which lost 0 bases and 0 bases, there was a span of 10 bases. The germline V gene has CDR1 SGHRS and CDR2 YFSETQ.

The V call is TRBV6-2 or TRBV6-3, the J call TRBJ2-1, with a weak D call TRBD1 (5 bases). Deletions cut 5 bases from V and 10 bases from J, with 9 bases between. CDR3 length equals 11 residues. In germline, CDR1 is MNHEY, CDR2 SVGEGT. CDR3 residues: CASSDSAEQFF. The DNA for the CDR3 is TGTGCCAGCAGTGACAGTGCCGAGCAGTTCTTC.

This clonotype was counted only a few times. This sequence joins TRBV19 and TRBJ1-1, with D possibly TRBD1 on 5 matching bases. The V and J ends lost 6 bases and 1 base respectively, with 9 bases between them. The CDR3 runs to 13 residues. Germline V gene data show CDR1 as LNHDA and CDR2 as SQIVND (reference sequence). The CDR3 nucleotides are TGTGCCAGTAGGGGAGGGGCGAACACTGAAGCTTTCTTT. This translates into CASRGGANTEAFF. The full variable domain, completed using reference TRBV19 and TRBJ1-1, is DGGITQSPKYLFRKEGQNVTLSCEQNLNHDAMYWYRQDPGQGLRLIYYSQIVNDFQKGDIAEGYSVSREKKESFPLTVTSAQKNPTAFYLCASRGGANTEAFFGQGTRLTVV.

This clonotype was observed a few times. The chain has TRBV6-5 and TRBJ1-2, with 10 bases that match TRBD1. V trimming: 0 bases; J trimming: 7 bases; junction bases outside the gene matches: 2. CDR3 size: 14 residues. Germline-derived CDR1 and CDR2 are MNHEY and SVGAGI. For the CDR3, the DNA is TGTGCCAGCAGTTACTCCGGGACAGGGGCTGGCTACACCTTC. This codes for CASSYSGTGAGYTF.

This clonotype occurred a few times. V gene TRBV3-1 combines with J gene TRBJ2-1, with TRBD2 identical over 10 bases. The CDR3 runs to 15 residues. The germline V gene has CDR1 LGHDT and CDR2 YNNKEL (reference sequence). V dropped 6 bases and J dropped 3; count of bases not matched to a gene: 5. The CDR3 region is CASSPSGRVYNEQFF. CDR3 nucleotides: TGTGCCAGCAGTCCTAGCGGGAGAGTCTACAATGAGCAGTTCTTC.

The chain carries TRBV6-5 and TRBJ2-2, with 11 bases lining up with TRBD2. Germline values: CDR1 MNHEY, CDR2 SVGAGI. The CDR3 covers 16 residues. The V and J ends lost 1 base and 7 bases, in that order; junction bases with no gene match: 5. The CDR3 region is CASSYFSGRAHGELFF. The CDR3 coding sequence is TGTGCCAGCAGTTACTTTAGCGGGAGGGCCCACGGGGAGCTGTTTTTT.

This clonotype was counted only a few times. This chain uses TRBV20-1 with TRBJ2-5, with 8 bases identical to TRBD2. The CDR3 runs 12 residues. Trimming at V came to 6 bases and at J to 5 bases, leaving 5 bases not matched to a gene. Looked up from germline, CDR1 is DFQATT and CDR2 is SNEGSKA (reference sequence). The CDR3 reads CSAGGASETQYF. Written as DNA, the CDR3 is TGCAGTGCCGGGGGGGCCTCGGAGACCCAGTACTTC.

The chain has TRBV20-1 and TRBJ2-1; 7 bases map to TRBD2. CDR3 length: 14 amino acids. Germline-derived CDR1 and CDR2 are DFQATT and SNEGSKA (reference sequence). Trimming cost V 6 bases and J 4 bases; bases outside gene matches: 9. The CDR3 sequence is CSAHRVAGYNEQFF. Written as DNA, the CDR3 is TGCAGTGCCCACCGGGTAGCGGGTTACAATGAGCAGTTCTTC.